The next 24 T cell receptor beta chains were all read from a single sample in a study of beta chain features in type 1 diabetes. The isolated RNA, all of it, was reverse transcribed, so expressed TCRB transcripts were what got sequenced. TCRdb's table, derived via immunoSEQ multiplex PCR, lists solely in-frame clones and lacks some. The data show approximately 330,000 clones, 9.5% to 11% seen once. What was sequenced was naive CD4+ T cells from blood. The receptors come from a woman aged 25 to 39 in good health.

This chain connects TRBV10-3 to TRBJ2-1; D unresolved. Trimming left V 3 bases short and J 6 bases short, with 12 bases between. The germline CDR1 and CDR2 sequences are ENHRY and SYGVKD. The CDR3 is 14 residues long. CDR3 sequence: CAISDPRESNEQFF. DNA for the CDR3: TGTGCCATCAGTGACCCGCGAGAGAGCAATGAGCAGTTCTTC.

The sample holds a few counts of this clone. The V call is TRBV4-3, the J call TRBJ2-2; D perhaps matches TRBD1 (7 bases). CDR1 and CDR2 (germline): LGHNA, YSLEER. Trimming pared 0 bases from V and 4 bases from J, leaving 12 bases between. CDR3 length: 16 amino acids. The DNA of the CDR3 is TGCGCCAGCAGCCAAGAGAACCAGGGGGGCACCGGGGAGCTGTTTTTT. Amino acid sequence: CASSQENQGGTGELFF.

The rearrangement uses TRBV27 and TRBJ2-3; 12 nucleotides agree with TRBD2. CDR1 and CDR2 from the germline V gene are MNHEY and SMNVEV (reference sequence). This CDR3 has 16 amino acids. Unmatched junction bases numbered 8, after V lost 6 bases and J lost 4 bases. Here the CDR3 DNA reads TGTGCCAGCAGATTTCTAGCGGGAGGGCCGGCAGATACGCAGTATTTT. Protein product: CASRFLAGGPADTQYF.

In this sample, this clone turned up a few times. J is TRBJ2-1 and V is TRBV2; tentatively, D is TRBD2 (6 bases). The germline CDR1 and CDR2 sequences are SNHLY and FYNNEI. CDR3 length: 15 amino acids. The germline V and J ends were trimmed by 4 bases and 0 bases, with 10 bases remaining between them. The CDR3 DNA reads TGTGCCAGCAGTGCTGAGCGGGTCTCCTACAATGAGCAGTTCTTC. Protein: CASSAERVSYNEQFF.

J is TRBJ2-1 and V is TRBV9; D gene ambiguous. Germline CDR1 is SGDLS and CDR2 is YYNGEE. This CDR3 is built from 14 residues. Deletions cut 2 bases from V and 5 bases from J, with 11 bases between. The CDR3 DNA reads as TGTGCCAGCAGCGTGAGCTCGGAGAACAATGAGCAGTTCTTC. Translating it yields CASSVSSENNEQFF.

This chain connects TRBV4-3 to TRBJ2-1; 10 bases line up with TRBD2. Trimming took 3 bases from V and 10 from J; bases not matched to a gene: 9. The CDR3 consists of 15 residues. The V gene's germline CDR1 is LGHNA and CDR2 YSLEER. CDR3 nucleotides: TGCGCCAGCAGCCATGAGGGACTAGCGCGCGGGGAGCAGTTCTTC. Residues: CASSHEGLARGEQFF.

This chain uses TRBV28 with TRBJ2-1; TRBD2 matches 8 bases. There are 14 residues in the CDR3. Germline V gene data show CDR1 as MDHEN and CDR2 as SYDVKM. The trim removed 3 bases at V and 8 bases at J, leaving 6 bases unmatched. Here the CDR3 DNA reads TGTGCCAGCAGTTTTGCTAGCGGGTTGCATGAGCAGTTCTTC. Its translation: CASSFASGLHEQFF. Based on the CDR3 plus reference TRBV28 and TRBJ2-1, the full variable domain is DVKVTQSSRYLVKRTGEKVFLECVQDMDHENMFWYRQDPGLGLRLIYFSYDVKMKEKGDIPEGYSVSREKKERFSLILESASTNQTSMYLCASSFASGLHEQFFGPGTRLTVL.

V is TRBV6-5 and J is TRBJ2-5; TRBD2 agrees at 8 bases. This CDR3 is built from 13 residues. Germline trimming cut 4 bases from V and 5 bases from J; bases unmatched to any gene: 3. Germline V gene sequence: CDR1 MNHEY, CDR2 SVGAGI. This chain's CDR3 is CASSWTSYETQYF. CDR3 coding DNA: TGTGCCAGCAGTTGGACTAGCTACGAGACCCAGTACTTC.

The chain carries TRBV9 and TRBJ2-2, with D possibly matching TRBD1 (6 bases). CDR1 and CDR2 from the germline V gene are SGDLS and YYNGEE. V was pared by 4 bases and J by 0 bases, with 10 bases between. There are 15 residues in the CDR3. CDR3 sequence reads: CASSPRQANTGELFF. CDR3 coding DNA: TGTGCCAGCAGCCCCCGACAGGCGAACACCGGGGAGCTGTTTTTT.

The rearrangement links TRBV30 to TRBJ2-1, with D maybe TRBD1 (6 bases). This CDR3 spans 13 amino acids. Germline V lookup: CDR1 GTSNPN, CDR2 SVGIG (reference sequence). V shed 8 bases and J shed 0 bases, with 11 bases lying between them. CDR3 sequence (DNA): TGTGCCGGTGACAGGAGCTCCTACAATGAGCAGTTCTTC. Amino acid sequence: CAGDRSSYNEQFF.

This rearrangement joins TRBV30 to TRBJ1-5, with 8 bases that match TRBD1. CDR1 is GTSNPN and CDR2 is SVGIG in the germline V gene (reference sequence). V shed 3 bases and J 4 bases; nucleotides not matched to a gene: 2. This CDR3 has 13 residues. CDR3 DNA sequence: TGTGCCTGGAGGGGACAGGCTAATCAGCCCCAGCATTTT. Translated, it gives CAWRGQANQPQHF.

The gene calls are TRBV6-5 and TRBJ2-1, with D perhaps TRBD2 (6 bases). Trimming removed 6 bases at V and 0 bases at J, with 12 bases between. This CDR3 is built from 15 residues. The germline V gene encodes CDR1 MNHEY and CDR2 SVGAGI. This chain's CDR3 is CASSPHGSSYNEQFF. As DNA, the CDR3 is TGTGCCAGCAGCCCCCACGGGAGCTCCTACAATGAGCAGTTCTTC.

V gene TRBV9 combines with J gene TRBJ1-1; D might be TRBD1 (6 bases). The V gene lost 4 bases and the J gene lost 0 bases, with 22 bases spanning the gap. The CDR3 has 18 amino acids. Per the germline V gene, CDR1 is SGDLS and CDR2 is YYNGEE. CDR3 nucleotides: TGTGCCAGCAGCCCCTCAAGAGGGGGATCCATTATGAACACTGAAGCTTTCTTT. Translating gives CASSPSRGGSIMNTEAFF. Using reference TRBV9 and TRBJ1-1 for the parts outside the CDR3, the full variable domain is DSGVTQTPKHLITATGQRVTLRCSPRSGDLSVYWYQQSLDQGLQFLIQYYNGEERAKGNILERFSAQQFPDLHSELNLSSLELGDSALYFCASSPSRGGSIMNTEAFFGQGTRLTVV.

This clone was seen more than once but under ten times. This chain's CDR3 is CASSPRDRFSYEQYF. The CDR3 DNA follows: TGTGCCAGCTCACCGCGGGACAGGTTCTCCTACGAGCAGTACTTC. The V gene is TRBV18, the J gene TRBJ2-7; 8 bases are a match to TRBD1. CDR1 and CDR2 from the germline V gene are KGHSH and LQKENI. J lost 0 bases, V lost 3 bases, and 4 bases had no gene match. The length of the CDR3 is 15 residues.

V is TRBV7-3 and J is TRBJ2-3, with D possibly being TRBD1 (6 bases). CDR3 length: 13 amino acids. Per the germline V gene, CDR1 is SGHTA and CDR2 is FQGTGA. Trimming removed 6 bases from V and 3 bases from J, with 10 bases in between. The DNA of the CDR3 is TGTGCCAGCAGGAAGACAGGAACAGATACGCAGTATTTT. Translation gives CASRKTGTDTQYF.

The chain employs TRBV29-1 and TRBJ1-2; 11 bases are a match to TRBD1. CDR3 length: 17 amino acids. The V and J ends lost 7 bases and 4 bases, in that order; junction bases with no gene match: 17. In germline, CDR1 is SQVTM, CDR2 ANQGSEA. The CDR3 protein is CSAKTAGQGDLGYGYTF. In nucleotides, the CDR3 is TGCAGCGCCAAGACGGCGGGACAGGGGGATCTCGGCTATGGCTACACCTTC.

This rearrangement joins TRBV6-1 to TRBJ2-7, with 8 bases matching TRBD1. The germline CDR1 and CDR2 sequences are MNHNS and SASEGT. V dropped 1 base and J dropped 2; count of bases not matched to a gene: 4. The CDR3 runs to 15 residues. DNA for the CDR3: TGTGCCAGCAGTGAAGGCAGGACAGGGCCCTACGAGCAGTACTTC. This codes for CASSEGRTGPYEQYF.

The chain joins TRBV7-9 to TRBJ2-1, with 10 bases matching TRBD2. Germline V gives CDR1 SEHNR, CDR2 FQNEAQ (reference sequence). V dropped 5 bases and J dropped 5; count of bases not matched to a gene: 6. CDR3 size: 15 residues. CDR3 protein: CASSIRLAGDNEQFF. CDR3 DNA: TGTGCCAGCAGCATACGCCTAGCGGGAGACAATGAGCAGTTCTTC.

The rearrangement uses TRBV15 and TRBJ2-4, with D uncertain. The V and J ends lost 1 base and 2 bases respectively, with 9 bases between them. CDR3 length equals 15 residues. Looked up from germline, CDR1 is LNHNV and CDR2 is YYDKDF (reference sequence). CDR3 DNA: TGTGCCACCAGCAGAGGTCCCGTTTCCAAAAACATTCAGTACTTC. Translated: CATSRGPVSKNIQYF. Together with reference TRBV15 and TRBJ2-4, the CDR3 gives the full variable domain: DAMVIQNPRYQVTQFGKPVTLSCSQTLNHNVMYWYQQKSSQAPKLLFHYYDKDFNNEADTPDNFQSRRPNTSFCFLDIRSPGLGDTAMYLCATSRGPVSKNIQYFGAGTRLSVL.

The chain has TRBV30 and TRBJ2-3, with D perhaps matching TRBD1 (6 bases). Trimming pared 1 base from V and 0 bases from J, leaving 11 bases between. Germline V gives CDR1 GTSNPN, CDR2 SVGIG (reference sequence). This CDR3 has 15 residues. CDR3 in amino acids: CAWSAGQSSTDTQYF. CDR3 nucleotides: TGTGCCTGGAGTGCTGGACAGTCTAGCACAGATACGCAGTATTTT.

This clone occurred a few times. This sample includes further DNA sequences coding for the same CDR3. In DNA, the CDR3 is TGCAGTGCTAGAGTAAACACTGAAGCTTTCTTT. Translated, it gives CSARVNTEAFF. This sequence joins TRBV20-1 and TRBJ1-1; D gene unclear. Germline values: CDR1 DFQATT, CDR2 SNEGSKA (reference sequence). Deletions cut 1 base from V and 2 bases from J, with 2 bases between. The CDR3 spans 11 residues.

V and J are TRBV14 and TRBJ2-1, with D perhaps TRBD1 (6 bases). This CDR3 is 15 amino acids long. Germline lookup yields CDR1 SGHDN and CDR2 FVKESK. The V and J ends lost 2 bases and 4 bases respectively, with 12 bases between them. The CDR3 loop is CASSQRRGGYNEQFF. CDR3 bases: TGTGCCAGCAGCCAACGAAGAGGGGGATACAATGAGCAGTTCTTC.

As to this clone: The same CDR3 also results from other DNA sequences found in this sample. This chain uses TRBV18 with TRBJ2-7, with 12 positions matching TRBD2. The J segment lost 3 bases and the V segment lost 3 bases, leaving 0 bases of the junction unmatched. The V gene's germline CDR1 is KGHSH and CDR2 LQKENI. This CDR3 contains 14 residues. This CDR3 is CASSPTSGSYEQYF. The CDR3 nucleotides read TGTGCCAGCTCACCGACTAGCGGGAGCTACGAGCAGTACTTC.

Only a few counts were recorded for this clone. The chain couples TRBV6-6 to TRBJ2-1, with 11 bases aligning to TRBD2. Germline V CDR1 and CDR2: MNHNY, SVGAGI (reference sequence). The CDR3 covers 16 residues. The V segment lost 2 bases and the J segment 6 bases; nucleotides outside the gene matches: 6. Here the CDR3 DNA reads TGTGCCAGCAGTTACCAACTAGCGGGGGTTGGCAATGAGCAGTTCTTC. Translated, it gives CASSYQLAGVGNEQFF.